This T cell receptor beta chain is from a study of T cells in Graves' hyperthyroidism and ophthalmopathy. Amplification of TCR beta CDR3 regions used RNA as the template. First-round RT-PCR of the TCR CDR3 relied on the HTBI primer set. TCRdb reprocessed the multiplex PCR reads via MiXCR and lists one record per CDR3 protein. The sample records some 760,000 distinct CDR3 sequences, about 14% being singletons. This clonotype was detected many times. PBMCs were sourced from approximately 10 ml fresh peripheral blood. The receptor was isolated from a young woman with Graves' hyperthyroidism. Sequenced sample: blood.

Here the CDR3 DNA reads TGTGCCAGCAGTCTCATGAGGGGACAGGGGGCAGGCGATACGCAGTATTTT. This translates into CASSLMRGQGAGDTQYF. The chain joins TRBV11-2 to TRBJ2-3, with TRBD1 identical over 12 bases. The CDR3 is 17 amino acids. V gave up 6 bases and J gave up 6 bases; unmatched junction bases: 13. Germline V gene sequence: CDR1 SGHAT, CDR2 FQNNGV.